The clone carrying this TCR beta chain has a handful of counts. The assay was immunoSEQ multiplex PCR, and TCRdb's table has in-frame clones only and misses some. This table holds 2 million to 2.5 million clones, roughly 93% found once. This entry comes from a study of shared clonotypes between healthy human individuals. Germline V gene lookup returns CDR1 SEHNR and CDR2 FQNEAQ (reference sequence). This CDR3 comprises 14 residues. V lost 4 bases to trimming and J lost 4 bases; unmatched junction nucleotides: 6. The source is a man between 18 and 35 years old in good health. Some clones in this sample may be carry-over from other donors' samples. The J gene is TRBJ1-1, the V gene TRBV7-9, with TRBD1 identical over 7 bases. The sample taken for sequencing was naive CD4+ T cells from PBMCs. Subset in this sample: CD45RA+ positively selected. CDR3 coding DNA: TGTGCCAGCAGCTCCTACAGGGGAGGCACTGAAGCTTTCTTT. Its protein is CASSSYRGGTEAFF.